This paragraph covers one TCR beta chain sequence. Unique molecular identifiers were used in preparing the TCRbeta library. One entry per CDR3 protein, called by TCRdb with MiXCR from the PCR reads. Among over 550,000 distinct CDR3 sequences listed, roughly a tenth were seen once. The sample belongs to a study of T-cell reconstitution after alpha-beta-depleted transplantation in children. This CDR3 comprises 14 residues. The ends lost 11 bases at V and 8 bases at J; junction bases unmatched: 10. Specimen: PBMCs from the stem cell graft donor, collected from the stem cell graft. The V gene is TRBV12-3 or TRBV12-4, the J gene TRBJ2-1; TRBD2 matches 12 bases. The sequence was obtained from a human donor who donated a stem cell graft to a child with acute myeloid leukemia. DNA for the CDR3: TGTGCCGTAGCCTCGACTAGCGGGAGATATGAGCAGTTCTTC. This encodes CAVASTSGRYEQFF.